Listed here are 28 T cell receptor beta chains from one sample, sequenced in a study of T cells in localized non-small cell lung cancer. The protocol was immunoSEQ multiplex PCR, while the TCRdb copy is restricted to in-frame clones and leaves out a portion. The sample lists about 40,000 clones; approximately 83% were seen once. Source: peripheral blood, taken before any cancer treatment. The receptors originated from a man between 35 and 75 years old with stage I lung adenocarcinoma.

The chain carries TRBV19 and TRBJ2-4; 8 positions agree with TRBD2. Germline assignment: CDR1 LNHDA and CDR2 SQIVND (reference sequence). V shed 7 bases and J 5 bases; nucleotides not matched to a gene: 7. The CDR3 spans 14 residues. CDR3 DNA sequence: TGTGCCAGTACCAAGACGGGAGGGGAAAACATTCAGTACTTC. Amino acids: CASTKTGGENIQYF.

This chain's CDR3 is CASSLEGTVYSNQPQHF. The CDR3 nucleotides are TGTGCCAGCAGCTTAGAGGGGACAGTTTATAGCAATCAGCCCCAGCATTTT. This rearrangement joins TRBV7-8 to TRBJ1-5, with 7 bases that match TRBD1. The CDR3 covers 17 residues. Germline assignment: CDR1 SGHVS and CDR2 FQNEAQ. The V and J ends lost 1 base and 0 bases, in that order; junction bases with no gene match: 6.

This clone was seen only a few times. The chain has TRBV10-3 and TRBJ2-1; D not certain. Germline CDR1 ENHRY, CDR2 SYGVKD. The CDR3 is made up of 13 amino acids. V lost 0 bases to trimming and J lost 7 bases, with 7 bases between them. The CDR3 region is CAISESQWNEQFF. In DNA form, the CDR3 reads TGTGCCATCAGTGAGTCGCAATGGAATGAGCAGTTCTTC.

V is TRBV28 and J is TRBJ2-1, with 15 bases aligning to TRBD2. The germline CDR1 and CDR2 sequences are MDHEN and SYDVKM. The CDR3 runs to 14 residues. With V trimmed by 7 bases and J by 10 bases, 5 bases remained unmatched. CDR3: CASTSGTSGGEQFF. The CDR3 DNA reads as TGTGCCAGCACCTCCGGGACTAGCGGGGGGGAGCAGTTCTTC.

Here the CDR3 reads CATSSRGAIPGNTIYF. In DNA, the CDR3 is TGTGCCACCAGCTCGCGAGGGGCAATCCCTGGAAACACCATATATTTT. V gene TRBV15 combines with J gene TRBJ1-3, with D perhaps TRBD1 (5 bases). There are 16 residues in the CDR3. Germline values: CDR1 LNHNV, CDR2 YYDKDF (reference sequence). Deletions cut 5 bases from V and 2 bases from J, with 16 bases between.

There are a few counts of this clone. The J gene is TRBJ2-3, the V gene TRBV9, with no clear D. V was cut by 0 bases and J by 2 bases, with 10 bases left in between. CDR1 and CDR2 from the germline V gene are SGDLS and YYNGEE. CDR3 length equals 15 residues. The CDR3 DNA is TGTGCCAGCAGCGTAGGACTCTATACCACAGATACGCAGTATTTT. This translates into CASSVGLYTTDTQYF.

Only one count was recorded for this clone. The chain is built from TRBV6-1 and TRBJ1-5, with TRBD1 matching 7 bases. Losses at the gene ends were 1 base for V and 2 bases for J; bases not matched to a gene: 5. Germline lookup yields CDR1 MNHNS and CDR2 SASEGT. This CDR3 is built from 16 residues. CDR3 region: CASSEVAGTGNQPQHF. In nucleotides, the CDR3 is TGTGCCAGCAGTGAAGTTGCCGGGACAGGCAATCAGCCCCAGCATTTT.

This chain links TRBV6-5 with TRBJ2-7; D is perhaps TRBD2 (5 bases). CDR1 MNHEY and CDR2 SVGAGI come from the germline V gene. The CDR3 has 14 amino acids. Trimming pared 0 bases from V and 6 bases from J, leaving 12 bases between. The DNA of the CDR3 is TGTGCCAGCAGTTACTCCTTACTAGAAACCGAGCAGTACTTC. Residues: CASSYSLLETEQYF.

The genes are TRBV5-1 and TRBJ1-5, with D unresolved. Germline CDR1 SGHRS, CDR2 YFSETQ. The CDR3 covers 13 residues. The V end was cut by 1 base, the J end by 5 bases, with 7 bases between. The CDR3 DNA sequence: TGCGCCAGCAGCTTGTACATGGATCAGCCCCAGCATTTT. Its translation: CASSLYMDQPQHF.

This rearrangement joins TRBV5-5 to TRBJ2-7; D could derive from TRBD1 or TRBD2 (5 bases each). Looked up from germline, CDR1 is SGHKS and CDR2 is YYEKEE (reference sequence). This CDR3 has 16 residues. Trimming cost V 0 bases and J 0 bases, with 13 bases left between them. In nucleotides, the CDR3 is TGTGCCAGCAGCTTGGGGGATTGGGACGACTCCTACGAGCAGTACTTC. Translated: CASSLGDWDDSYEQYF.

This chain connects TRBV27 to TRBJ1-1, with 7 bases lining up with TRBD1. CDR1 and CDR2 (germline): MNHEY, SMNVEV (reference sequence). With V trimmed by 2 bases and J by 0 bases, 9 bases remained unmatched. The CDR3 is made up of 17 amino acids. CDR3 sequence: CASSLREGALMNTEAFF. CDR3 DNA: TGTGCCAGCAGTTTAAGGGAGGGGGCACTAATGAACACTGAAGCTTTCTTT.

This clone came up once. The rearrangement links TRBV5-6 to TRBJ1-5, with 7 bases identical to TRBD1. Germline V gene data show CDR1 as SGHDT and CDR2 as YYEEEE. The CDR3 sequence is 14 residues long. The V and J ends lost 1 base and 6 bases, in that order; junction bases with no gene match: 4. The CDR3 nucleotides read TGTGCCAGCAGCTTGAAGGCAGGGGGTCAGCCCCAGCATTTT. It is translated as CASSLKAGGQPQHF.

In the case of this clone: At one of its ends the junction is not consistent with the germline gene, which may arise from a read error. The chain has TRBV6-6 and TRBJ2-7; D perhaps matches TRBD2 (7 bases). The CDR3 length is 14 residues. Germline CDR1 is MNHNY and CDR2 is SVGAGI (reference sequence). CDR3 amino acids: CASSSSERWGGPEF. The CDR3 region has the DNA TGTGCCAGCAGTTCCTCAGAAAGGTGGGGGGGGCCTGAATTC.

The chain links TRBV28 to TRBJ2-5; D is possibly TRBD2 (6 bases). The CDR3 runs to 12 residues. V lost 6 bases to trimming and J lost 5 bases, with 10 bases between them. Germline lookup yields CDR1 MDHEN and CDR2 SYDVKM. CDR3 in amino acids: CASSREPETQYF. In DNA form, the CDR3 reads TGTGCCAGCAGCCGGGAGCCGGAGACCCAGTACTTC.

The chain has TRBV30 and TRBJ1-5; weak D call: TRBD1 (5 bases). The CDR3 extends over 13 amino acids. V lost 0 bases and J 5 bases, leaving 8 bases between the germline ends. Germline V CDR1 and CDR2: GTSNPN, SVGIG (reference sequence). DNA of the CDR3: TGTGCCTGGAGTGTGCAGGGCGATCAGCCCCAGCATTTT. This translates into CAWSVQGDQPQHF. The full variable domain, in which reference TRBV30 and TRBJ1-5 provide the parts outside the CDR3, is SQTIHQWPATLVQPVGSPLSLECTVEGTSNPNLYWYRQAAGRGLQLLFYSVGIGQISSEVPQNLSASRPQDRQFILSSKKLLLSDSGFYLCAWSVQGDQPQHFGDGTRLSIL.

The chain employs TRBV27 and TRBJ1-3; 8 bases agree with TRBD1. The germline V gene encodes CDR1 MNHEY and CDR2 SMNVEV (reference sequence). V was pared by 5 bases and J by 9 bases, with 6 bases of the junction left unmatched. The CDR3 extends over 13 amino acids. CDR3 amino acids: CASSPRTGRTIYF. The CDR3 DNA follows: TGTGCCAGCAGTCCGCGGACAGGGCGCACCATATATTTT.

The V call is TRBV9, the J call TRBJ1-1; D is possibly TRBD1 (5 bases). V was clipped by 5 bases and J by 4 bases, with 18 bases between them. CDR1 and CDR2 from the germline V gene are SGDLS and YYNGEE. This CDR3 has 15 residues. The CDR3 protein is CASSPPGLVSTEAFF. CDR3 in DNA: TGTGCCAGCAGTCCTCCGGGGCTAGTTAGCACTGAAGCTTTCTTT.

The chain uses TRBV28 and TRBJ1-5; D is undetermined. The CDR3 spans 14 residues. Germline V gene sequence: CDR1 MDHEN, CDR2 SYDVKM. V was trimmed by 6 bases and J by 6 bases, leaving 15 bases between them. CDR3 amino acids: CASRTPRGGQPQHF. The CDR3 DNA follows: TGTGCCAGCAGAACTCCTCGGGGTGGTCAGCCCCAGCATTTT.

J is TRBJ1-2 and V is TRBV10-2; D is possibly TRBD1 (5 bases). Per germline, CDR1 WSHSY and CDR2 SAAADI. V gave up 6 bases and J gave up 4 bases, with 12 bases separating them. The CDR3 runs 13 residues. For the CDR3, the DNA is TGCGCCAGCAGCGACGGGGGACTCTATGGCTACACCTTC. Its protein is CASSDGGLYGYTF.

The V and J genes are TRBV7-9 and TRBJ2-2; unclear D gene. V lost 5 bases, J lost 5 bases, and 12 bases lay in between. The CDR3 runs to 14 residues. Germline CDR1 SEHNR, CDR2 FQNEAQ (reference sequence). The CDR3 loop is CASSEGFRTGELFF. CDR3 coding DNA: TGTGCCAGCAGCGAAGGCTTCAGGACCGGGGAGCTGTTTTTT.

V usage is TRBV5-1 and J usage is TRBJ2-7; D might be TRBD2 (6 bases). CDR3 length: 16 residues. Germline V gives CDR1 SGHRS, CDR2 YFSETQ. Trimming cost V 1 base and J 6 bases, with 20 bases left between them. The CDR3 loop is CASSLQLADNGGEQYF. The CDR3 coding sequence is TGCGCCAGCAGCTTGCAACTAGCAGACAACGGAGGCGAGCAGTACTTC.

DNA for the CDR3: TGTGCCAGCAGTGACAGGGTTGAGACCCAGTACTTC. Amino acid sequence: CASSDRVETQYF. J is TRBJ2-5 and V is TRBV21-1; the table's D call of TRBD1 was not tested on the DNA. TRBV21-1 is noted as a pseudogene. The CDR3 extends over 12 amino acids.

This sequence joins TRBV19 and TRBJ2-7, with D possibly TRBD2 on 5 matching bases. The CDR3 runs to 14 residues. Germline CDR1 is LNHDA and CDR2 is SQIVND (reference sequence). Trimming took off 3 bases at V and 5 bases at J, with 14 bases between the two ends. CDR3 residues: CASSIFSGTHEQYF. Here the CDR3 DNA reads TGTGCCAGTAGTATTTTTTCGGGAACCCACGAGCAGTACTTC.

The table lists this clone with a few counts. V and J are TRBV2 and TRBJ1-5; D is possibly TRBD1 (5 bases). The CDR3 extends over 14 amino acids. The ends were cut back, 0 bases at V and 6 bases at J, with 9 bases in the middle. Germline assignment: CDR1 SNHLY and CDR2 FYNNEI. CDR3 region: CASSEARDGQPQHF. In DNA, the CDR3 is TGTGCCAGCAGTGAAGCCAGGGACGGTCAGCCCCAGCATTTT.

The genes are TRBV13 and TRBJ2-7; D unclear. This CDR3 contains 13 residues. Germline loops: CDR1 PRHDT, CDR2 FYEKMQ (reference sequence). V dropped 0 bases and J dropped 4 bases, with 7 bases sitting between them. The CDR3 sequence is CASSLGDAYEQYF. The CDR3 nucleotides read TGTGCCAGCAGCTTAGGCGATGCTTACGAGCAGTACTTC.

V gene TRBV4-1 combines with J gene TRBJ2-5; D not resolved. V was pared by 6 bases and J by 5 bases, with 10 bases between. This CDR3 is 12 amino acids long. Germline-derived CDR1 and CDR2 are MGHRA and YSYEKL. The CDR3, as DNA: TGCGCCAGCAGGGGTTTTCGGGAGACCCAGTACTTC. This encodes CASRGFRETQYF.

V usage is TRBV5-4 and J usage is TRBJ2-3, with 12 nucleotides matching TRBD2. J was trimmed by 7 bases and V by 4 bases; bases with no gene match: 7. Per the germline V gene, CDR1 is SGHNT and CDR2 is YYREEE (reference sequence). The CDR3 runs to 15 residues. The CDR3 protein is CASSPSGRAGYTQYF. For the CDR3, the DNA is TGTGCCAGCAGCCCTAGCGGGAGGGCCGGGTATACGCAGTATTTT.

This clone was observed a few times. V usage is TRBV4-1 and J usage is TRBJ2-3; TRBD2 agrees at 8 bases. Per the germline V gene, CDR1 is MGHRA and CDR2 is YSYEKL. The CDR3 consists of 16 residues. Trimming cost V 8 bases and J 0 bases; bases outside gene matches: 10. The CDR3 coding sequence is TGCGCCAGCCGCACAGACCTAGCGGGTAGCACAGATACGCAGTATTTT. Its translation: CASRTDLAGSTDTQYF.